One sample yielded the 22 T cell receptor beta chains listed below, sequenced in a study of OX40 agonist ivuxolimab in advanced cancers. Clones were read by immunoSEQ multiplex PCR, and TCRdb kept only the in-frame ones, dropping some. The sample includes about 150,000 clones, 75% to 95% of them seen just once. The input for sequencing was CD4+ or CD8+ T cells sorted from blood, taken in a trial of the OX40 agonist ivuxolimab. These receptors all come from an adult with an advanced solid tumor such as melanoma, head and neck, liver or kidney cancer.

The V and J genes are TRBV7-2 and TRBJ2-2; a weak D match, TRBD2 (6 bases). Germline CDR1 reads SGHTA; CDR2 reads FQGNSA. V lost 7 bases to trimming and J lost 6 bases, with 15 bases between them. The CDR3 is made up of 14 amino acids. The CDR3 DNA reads TGTGCCAGCACCCCATTTTGGAGGGCCGGGGAGCTGTTTTTT. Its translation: CASTPFWRAGELFF.

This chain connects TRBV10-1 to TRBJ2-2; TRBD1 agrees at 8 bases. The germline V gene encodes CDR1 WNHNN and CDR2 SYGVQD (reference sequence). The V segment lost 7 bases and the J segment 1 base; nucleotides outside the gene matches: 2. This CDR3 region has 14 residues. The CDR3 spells CASTTGGNTGELFF. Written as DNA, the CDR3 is TGCGCCAGCACTACAGGGGGGAACACCGGGGAGCTGTTTTTT.

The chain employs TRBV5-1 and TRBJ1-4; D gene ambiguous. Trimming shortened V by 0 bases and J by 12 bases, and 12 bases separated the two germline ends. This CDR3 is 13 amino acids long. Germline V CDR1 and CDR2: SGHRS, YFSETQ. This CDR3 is CASSLDGVVELFF. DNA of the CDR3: TGCGCCAGCAGCTTGGATGGGGTAGTCGAACTGTTTTTT. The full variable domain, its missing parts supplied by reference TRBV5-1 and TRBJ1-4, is KAGVTQTPRYLIKTRGQQVTLSCSPISGHRSVSWYQQTPGQGLQFLFEYFSETQRNKGNFPGRFSGRQFSNSRSEMNVSTLELGDSALYLCASSLDGVVELFFGSGTQLSVL.

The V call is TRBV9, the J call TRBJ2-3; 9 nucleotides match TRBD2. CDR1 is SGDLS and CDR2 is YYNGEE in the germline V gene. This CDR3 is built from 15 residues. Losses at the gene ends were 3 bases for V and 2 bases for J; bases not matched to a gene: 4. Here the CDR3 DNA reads TGTGCCAGCAGCGCGGGACTAGCTGACACAGATACGCAGTATTTT. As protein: CASSAGLADTDTQYF.

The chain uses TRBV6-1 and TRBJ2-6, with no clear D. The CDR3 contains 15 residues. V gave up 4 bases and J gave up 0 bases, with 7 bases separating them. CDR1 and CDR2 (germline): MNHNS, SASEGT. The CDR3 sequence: CASSAKASGANVLTF. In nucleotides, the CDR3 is TGTGCCAGCAGTGCCAAGGCCTCTGGGGCCAACGTCCTGACTTTC.

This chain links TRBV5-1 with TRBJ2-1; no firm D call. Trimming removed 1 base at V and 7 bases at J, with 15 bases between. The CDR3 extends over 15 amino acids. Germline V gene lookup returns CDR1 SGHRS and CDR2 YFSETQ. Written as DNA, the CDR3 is TGCGCCAGCAGCTTGACACTCATGGGTCGGAATGAGCAGTTCTTC. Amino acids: CASSLTLMGRNEQFF.

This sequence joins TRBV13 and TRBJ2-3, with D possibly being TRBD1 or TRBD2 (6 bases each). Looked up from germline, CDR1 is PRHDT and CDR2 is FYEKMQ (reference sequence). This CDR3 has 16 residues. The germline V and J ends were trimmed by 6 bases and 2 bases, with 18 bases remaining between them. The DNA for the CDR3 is TGTGCCAGCAGGGGAGGCTCGGGACACAACACAGATACGCAGTATTTT. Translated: CASRGGSGHNTDTQYF.

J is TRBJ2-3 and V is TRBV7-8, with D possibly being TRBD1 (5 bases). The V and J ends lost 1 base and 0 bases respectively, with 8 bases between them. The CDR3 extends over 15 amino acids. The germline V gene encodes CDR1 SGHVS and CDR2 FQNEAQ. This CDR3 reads CASSLEGLSTDTQYF. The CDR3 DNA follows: TGTGCCAGCAGCTTAGAGGGGCTAAGCACAGATACGCAGTATTTT.

CDR3 bases: TGTGCCAGCAGTGTGACTAGCGGGAGGTCCTACGAGCAGTACTTC. It translates to CASSVTSGRSYEQYF. This chain joins TRBV2 and TRBJ2-7, with TRBD2 identical over 13 bases. V lost 4 bases and J lost 1; bases outside the gene matches: 1. This CDR3 contains 15 residues. CDR1 is SNHLY and CDR2 is FYNNEI in the germline V gene.

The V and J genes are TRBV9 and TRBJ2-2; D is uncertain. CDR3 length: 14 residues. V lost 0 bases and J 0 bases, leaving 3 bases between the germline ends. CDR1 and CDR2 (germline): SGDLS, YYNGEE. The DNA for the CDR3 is TGTGCCAGCAGCGTAGCCCCGAACACCGGGGAGCTGTTTTTT. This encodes CASSVAPNTGELFF.

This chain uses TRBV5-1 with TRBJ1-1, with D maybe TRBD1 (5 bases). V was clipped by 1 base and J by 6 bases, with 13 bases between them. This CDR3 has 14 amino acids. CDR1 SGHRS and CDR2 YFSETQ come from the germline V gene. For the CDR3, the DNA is TGCGCCAGCAGCTTGAGAGGGGACTGGGCTGAAGCTTTCTTT. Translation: CASSLRGDWAEAFF.

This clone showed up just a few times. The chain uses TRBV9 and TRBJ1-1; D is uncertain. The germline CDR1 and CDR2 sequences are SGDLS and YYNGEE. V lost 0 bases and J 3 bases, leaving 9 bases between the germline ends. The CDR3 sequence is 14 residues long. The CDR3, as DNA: TGTGCCAGCAGCGTAGCTCTCCTGGACACTGAAGCTTTCTTT. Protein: CASSVALLDTEAFF.

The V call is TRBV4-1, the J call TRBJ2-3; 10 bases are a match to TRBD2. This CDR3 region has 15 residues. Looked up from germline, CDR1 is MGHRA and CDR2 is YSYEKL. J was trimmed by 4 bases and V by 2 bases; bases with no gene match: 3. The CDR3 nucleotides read TGCGCCAGCAGCCAACCAGCGGGAGGGCCAGATACGCAGTATTTT. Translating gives CASSQPAGGPDTQYF.

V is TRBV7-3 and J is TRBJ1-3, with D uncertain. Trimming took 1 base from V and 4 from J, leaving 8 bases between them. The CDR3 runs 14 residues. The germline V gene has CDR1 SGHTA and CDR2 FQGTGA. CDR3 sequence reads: CASSLNRGGNTIYF. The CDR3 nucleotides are TGTGCCAGCAGCTTAAACAGAGGAGGAAACACCATATATTTT.

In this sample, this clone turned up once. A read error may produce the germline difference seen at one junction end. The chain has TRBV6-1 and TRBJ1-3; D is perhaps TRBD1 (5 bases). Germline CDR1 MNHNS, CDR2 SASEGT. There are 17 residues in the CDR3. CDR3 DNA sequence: TGTGCCAGCAGGGAAGGGCTGGGGACTAGGAATGGAAACACCATATATTTT. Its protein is CASREGLGTRNGNTIYF.

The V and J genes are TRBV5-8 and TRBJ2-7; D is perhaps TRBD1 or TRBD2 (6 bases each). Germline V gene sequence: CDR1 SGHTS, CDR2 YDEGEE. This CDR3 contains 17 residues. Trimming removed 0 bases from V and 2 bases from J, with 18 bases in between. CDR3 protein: CASSLGEGGHSPYEQYF. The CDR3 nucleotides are TGTGCCAGCAGCTTGGGTGAGGGGGGTCATTCCCCCTACGAGCAGTACTTC.

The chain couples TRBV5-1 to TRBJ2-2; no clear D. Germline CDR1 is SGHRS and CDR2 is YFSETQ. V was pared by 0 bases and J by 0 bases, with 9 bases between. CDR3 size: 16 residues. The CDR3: CASSLVGSTNTGELFF. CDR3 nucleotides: TGCGCCAGCAGCTTGGTTGGGTCAACGAACACCGGGGAGCTGTTTTTT.

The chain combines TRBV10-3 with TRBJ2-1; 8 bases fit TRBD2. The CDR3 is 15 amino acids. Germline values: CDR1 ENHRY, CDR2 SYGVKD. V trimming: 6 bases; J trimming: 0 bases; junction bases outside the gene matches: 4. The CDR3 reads CAIRVAGSSYNEQFF. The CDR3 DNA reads TGTGCCATCAGGGTAGCGGGGAGCTCCTACAATGAGCAGTTCTTC.

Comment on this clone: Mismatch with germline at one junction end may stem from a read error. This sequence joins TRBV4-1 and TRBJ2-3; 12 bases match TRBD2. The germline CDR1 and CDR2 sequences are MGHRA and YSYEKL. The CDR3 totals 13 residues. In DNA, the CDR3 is TGCGCCAGCAGCAAAGAGACTAGCGGGAGTAGTTATTTT. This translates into CASSKETSGSSYF.

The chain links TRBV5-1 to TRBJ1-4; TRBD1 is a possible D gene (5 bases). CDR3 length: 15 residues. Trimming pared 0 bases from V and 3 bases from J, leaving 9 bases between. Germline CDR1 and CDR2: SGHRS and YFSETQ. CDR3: CASSLVQGANEKLFF. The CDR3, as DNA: TGCGCCAGCAGCTTGGTTCAGGGTGCTAATGAAAAACTGTTTTTT.

CDR3 bases: TGTGCCAGCAGTGAGGGACAGTTCTCTGGGGCCAACGTCCTGACTTTC. Protein sequence: CASSEGQFSGANVLTF. V usage is TRBV2 and J usage is TRBJ2-6; 7 bases align to TRBD1. V shed 3 bases and J 0 bases; nucleotides not matched to a gene: 2. CDR1 is SNHLY, CDR2 FYNNEI, per germline. This CDR3 spans 16 amino acids.

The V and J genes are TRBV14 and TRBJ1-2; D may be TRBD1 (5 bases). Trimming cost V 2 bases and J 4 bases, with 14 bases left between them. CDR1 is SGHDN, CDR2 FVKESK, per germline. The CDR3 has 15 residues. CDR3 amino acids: CASSQSPTAIYGYTF. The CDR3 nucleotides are TGTGCCAGCAGCCAAAGCCCGACAGCTATCTATGGCTACACCTTC.